Listed below are T cell receptor beta chains from one sample, sequenced in a study of blood T cell repertoires in COVID-19. Generated by immunoSEQ multiplex PCR, the TCRdb table keeps only in-frame clones and is missing some. The top ten clones hold about 5.7% of a sample with about 180,000 clones, 81% of them seen once. The sequenced material came from PBMCs or T cells enriched from blood (not recorded which). These receptor sequences come from a woman aged 40 to 49 with acute COVID-19. Each CDR3 is given with its conserved first and last residue. A D gene is named only where the DNA matches it firmly. Size is omitted from some rows. Given values are once, few, many or a class for expanded clones.

J gene: TRBJ2-7
D gene: .
clone size: once
CDR3 length: 14
V gene: TRBV6-5
CDR3 DNA: TGTGCCAGCAGACCCCCGGGGGGCGGCCACGAGCAGTACTTC
CDR3 protein: CASRPPGGGHEQYF

J gene: TRBJ2-3
D gene: .
clone size: once
CDR3 length: 14
V gene: TRBV5-1
CDR3 DNA: TGCGCCAGCAGCAACAGGAGGGTGAGCGATACGCAGTATTTT
CDR3 protein: CASSNRRVSDTQYF

J gene: TRBJ2-5
D gene: TRBD2
clone size: .
CDR3 length: 15
V gene: TRBV6-5
CDR3 DNA: TGTGCCAGCAGTTTCCATGCGGGAGGGGCGGAGACCCAGTACTTC
CDR3 protein: CASSFHAGGAETQYF

J gene: TRBJ2-1
D gene: TRBD2
clone size: few
CDR3 length: 15
V gene: TRBV7-9
CDR3 DNA: TGTGCCAGCAGCCGCCCCGGGGGAGGGCCGGATGAGCAGTTCTTC
CDR3 protein: CASSRPGGGPDEQFF

J gene: TRBJ1-1
D gene: .
clone size: .
CDR3 length: 15
V gene: TRBV11-2
CDR3 DNA: TGTGCCAGCAGCTCGCGGACACTCATGAACACTGAAGCTTTCTTT
CDR3 protein: CASSSRTLMNTEAFF

J gene: TRBJ2-7
D gene: .
clone size: once
CDR3 length: 18
V gene: TRBV4-1
CDR3 DNA: TGCGCCAGCAGCCAAGCGGGGGTGTCTCCCCCTTATACAGAAGAGCAGTACTTC
CDR3 protein: CASSQAGVSPPYTEEQYF

J gene: TRBJ2-1
D gene: TRBD1
clone size: .
CDR3 length: 16
V gene: TRBV19
CDR3 DNA: TGTGCCAGTAGTGTCGTAACAGGGGCTCCAGACAATGAGCAGTTCTTC
CDR3 protein: CASSVVTGAPDNEQFF

J gene: TRBJ1-4
D gene: TRBD1
clone size: .
CDR3 length: 14
V gene: TRBV9
CDR3 DNA: TGTGCCAGCAGCGTGGGACAGGGGAGTCAAAAACTGTTTTTT
CDR3 protein: CASSVGQGSQKLFF

J gene: TRBJ1-2
D gene: .
clone size: .
CDR3 length: 13
V gene: TRBV2
CDR3 DNA: TGTGCCAGCAACAGGGAGCCTAACTATGGCTACACCTTC
CDR3 protein: CASNREPNYGYTF

J gene: TRBJ1-1
D gene: .
clone size: .
CDR3 length: 14
V gene: TRBV10-3
CDR3 DNA: TGTGCCATCAGTACAGGGAACGCGAACACTGAAGCTTTCTTT
CDR3 protein: CAISTGNANTEAFF

J gene: TRBJ2-4
D gene: .
clone size: .
CDR3 length: 16
V gene: TRBV5-1
CDR3 DNA: TGCGCCAGCAGCTTACAGGGAGATCCAGCCAAAAACATTCAGTACTTC
CDR3 protein: CASSLQGDPAKNIQYF

J gene: TRBJ1-5
D gene: .
clone size: .
CDR3 length: 13
V gene: TRBV20-1
CDR3 DNA: TGCAGTGCTAGTACAGGGCGAAATCAGCCCCAGCATTTT
CDR3 protein: CSASTGRNQPQHF

J gene: TRBJ1-1
D gene: .
clone size: .
CDR3 length: 14
V gene: TRBV5-1
CDR3 DNA: TGCGCCAGCAGCTTGGGTGAGGTGAACACTGAAGCTTTCTTT
CDR3 protein: CASSLGEVNTEAFF

J gene: TRBJ2-1
D gene: TRBD2
clone size: .
CDR3 length: 17
V gene: TRBV11-2
CDR3 DNA: TGTGCCAGCAGCTTAGACCTGACTAGCGGGGCTTACAATGAGCAGTTCTTC
CDR3 protein: CASSLDLTSGAYNEQFF

J gene: TRBJ1-2
D gene: .
clone size: once
CDR3 length: 15
V gene: TRBV6-1
CDR3 DNA: TGTGCCAGCAGTGAAGAGGGGGGGACGTTCTATGGCTACACCTTC
CDR3 protein: CASSEEGGTFYGYTF

J gene: TRBJ1-1
D gene: TRBD1
clone size: few
CDR3 length: 13
V gene: TRBV12-3/TRBV12-4
CDR3 DNA: TGTGCCAGCAGTTTGACAGGGGGGGTGGAAGCTTTCTTT
CDR3 protein: CASSLTGGVEAFF

J gene: TRBJ2-7
D gene: TRBD1
clone size: once
CDR3 length: 17
V gene: TRBV7-9
CDR3 DNA: TGTGCCAGCAGCTTACCTCCGGGACAGCGAAAGATGGGCGAGCAGTACTTC
CDR3 protein: CASSLPPGQRKMGEQYF

J gene: TRBJ2-5
D gene: .
clone size: few
CDR3 length: 12
V gene: TRBV19
CDR3 DNA: TGTGCCAGTAGTATCCGAGGGGAGACCCAGTACTTC
CDR3 protein: CASSIRGETQYF

J gene: TRBJ2-1
D gene: .
clone size: .
CDR3 length: 13
V gene: TRBV30
CDR3 DNA: TGTGCCTGGAGTCCTGATACAGGATATGAGCAGTTCTTC
CDR3 protein: CAWSPDTGYEQFF

J gene: TRBJ2-7
D gene: TRBD1
clone size: few
CDR3 length: 14
V gene: TRBV18
CDR3 DNA: TGTGCCAGCTCACCGGGACAGGGGCGCTACGAGCAGTACTTC
CDR3 protein: CASSPGQGRYEQYF

J gene: TRBJ1-3
D gene: .
clone size: .
CDR3 length: 18
V gene: TRBV5-6
CDR3 DNA: TGTGCCAGCAGCTTGGCCAGGGAAGGGCTTATGTCTGGAAACACCATATATTTT
CDR3 protein: CASSLAREGLMSGNTIYF

J gene: TRBJ2-3
D gene: TRBD2
clone size: .
CDR3 length: 15
V gene: TRBV18
CDR3 DNA: TGTGCCAGCTCTCTTCTAGCGGATAGTACAGATACGCAGTATTTT
CDR3 protein: CASSLLADSTDTQYF

J gene: TRBJ1-1
D gene: .
clone size: .
CDR3 length: 13
V gene: TRBV5-1
CDR3 DNA: TGCGCCAGCAGCTTGTTCGGGAACACTGAAGCTTTCTTT
CDR3 protein: CASSLFGNTEAFF

J gene: TRBJ2-2
D gene: .
clone size: .
CDR3 length: 15
V gene: TRBV27
CDR3 DNA: TGTGCCAGCAGTTTATCGTACAGGGCCACCGGGGAGCTGTTTTTT
CDR3 protein: CASSLSYRATGELFF

J gene: TRBJ1-2
D gene: .
clone size: few
CDR3 length: 12
V gene: TRBV2
CDR3 DNA: TGTGCCAGCAGTCCAGACAGAACTGGCTACACCTTC
CDR3 protein: CASSPDRTGYTF

J gene: TRBJ2-5
D gene: .
clone size: .
CDR3 length: 14
V gene: TRBV19
CDR3 DNA: TGTGCCACCGGGGAGACGAGGGGGCAAGAGACCCAGTACTTC
CDR3 protein: CATGETRGQETQYF

J gene: TRBJ2-3
D gene: .
clone size: .
CDR3 length: 14
V gene: TRBV2
CDR3 DNA: TGTGCCAGCAGTGAAGCAGGGAGAACAGATACGCAGTATTTT
CDR3 protein: CASSEAGRTDTQYF

J gene: TRBJ2-3
D gene: .
clone size: .
CDR3 length: 14
V gene: TRBV2
CDR3 DNA: TGTGCCAGCAGTGAAACGCGCCGCACAGATACGCAGTATTTT
CDR3 protein: CASSETRRTDTQYF